The 17 T cell receptor beta chains below come from one sample, sequenced in a study of blood T cell repertoires in COVID-19. Using immunoSEQ multiplex PCR, the repertoire was profiled, and TCRdb retains in-frame clones only, with some absent. This table has about 100,000 clones, more than 70% appearing once. The source material was peripheral blood. These receptors were obtained from a woman in her sixties or seventies in a cohort sampled during active or convalescent COVID-19.

The chain has TRBV19 and TRBJ1-2, with 9 nucleotides matching TRBD1. The CDR3 spans 13 residues. Germline CDR1 is LNHDA and CDR2 is SQIVND (reference sequence). V lost 6 bases to trimming and J lost 8 bases; unmatched junction nucleotides: 7. CDR3 in DNA: TGTGCCAGTAGCGTACAGGGGGCGTACGGCTACACCTTC. It yields the protein CASSVQGAYGYTF.

This chain connects TRBV18 to TRBJ1-2; TRBD1 matches 7 bases. In germline, CDR1 is KGHSH, CDR2 LQKENI. This CDR3 spans 14 amino acids. The ends lost 0 bases at V and 8 bases at J; junction bases unmatched: 6. This chain's CDR3 is CASSPPGRGLGYTF. CDR3 bases: TGTGCCAGCTCACCACCGGGCAGGGGGTTGGGCTACACCTTC.

The chain carries TRBV9 and TRBJ1-1; D possibly corresponds to TRBD1 (6 bases). Trimming cost V 0 bases and J 5 bases, with 11 bases left between them. Germline V CDR1 and CDR2: SGDLS, YYNGEE. The CDR3 extends over 14 amino acids. The CDR3 DNA is TGTGCCAGCAGCGTAGAACCCACAGGGACTGAAGCTTTCTTT. Protein sequence: CASSVEPTGTEAFF.

This clone was observed once. CDR3 in amino acids: CASSYMRQGRHEQYF. CDR3 nucleotide sequence: TGTGCCAGCAGTTACATGCGACAGGGGCGTCACGAGCAGTACTTC. The V gene is TRBV6-5, the J gene TRBJ2-7; 8 bases are a match to TRBD1. Germline trimming cut 2 bases from V and 5 bases from J; bases unmatched to any gene: 8. The CDR3 runs to 15 residues. Per germline, CDR1 MNHEY and CDR2 SVGAGI.

The chain joins TRBV5-1 to TRBJ1-1; D not certain. CDR1 is SGHRS, CDR2 YFSETQ, per germline. The length of the CDR3 is 14 residues. With 0 bases removed from V and 7 bases from J, the gap between germline ends came to 13 bases. The CDR3 DNA reads TGCGCCAGCAGCTTGGTAGCGGGGTTAGATGAAGCTTTCTTT. It is translated as CASSLVAGLDEAFF.

The gene calls are TRBV12-1 and TRBJ2-1; the table's D call, TRBD2, was not checked against the DNA. TRBV12-1 is tagged as a pseudogene. This CDR3 has 16 residues. The CDR3 bases are TGTGCCAGCAGCCGCTTAGAGGCTAGCGGGTACAATGAGCAGTTCTTC. This gives the protein CASSRLEASGYNEQFF.

The chain carries TRBV29-1 and TRBJ1-1; 9 nucleotides agree with TRBD1. The CDR3 is 13 residues long. The J segment lost 4 bases and the V segment lost 4 bases, leaving 4 bases of the junction unmatched. Germline V gene data show CDR1 as SQVTM and CDR2 as ANQGSEA. In DNA form, the CDR3 reads TGCAGCGTTGGGGGACAGGGCACCACTGAAGCTTTCTTT. Its translation is CSVGGQGTTEAFF.

Only one count was recorded for this clone. The V call is TRBV20-1, the J call TRBJ2-1; 9 nucleotides align to TRBD2. Per germline, CDR1 DFQATT and CDR2 SNEGSKA (reference sequence). This CDR3 region has 14 residues. The J segment lost 9 bases and the V segment lost 3 bases, leaving 9 bases of the junction unmatched. CDR3 DNA sequence: TGCAGTGCTAGTCAGCTCGCGGGGGGGGGTGAGCAGTTCTTC. It translates to CSASQLAGGGEQFF.

This clone was counted between two and nine times. The chain carries TRBV9 and TRBJ1-4; D may be TRBD1 (6 bases). Deletions cut 4 bases from V and 3 bases from J, with 13 bases between. From germline, CDR1 is SGDLS and CDR2 YYNGEE. The CDR3 contains 15 residues. The CDR3 sequence is CASSPRGYPNEKLFF. CDR3 sequence (DNA): TGTGCCAGCAGCCCCAGGGGTTACCCTAATGAAAAACTGTTTTTT. Complete variable domain (other parts from reference TRBV9 and TRBJ1-4): DSGVTQTPKHLITATGQRVTLRCSPRSGDLSVYWYQQSLDQGLQFLIQYYNGEERAKGNILERFSAQQFPDLHSELNLSSLELGDSALYFCASSPRGYPNEKLFFGSGTQLSVL.

This chain connects TRBV3-1 (or the pseudogene TRBV3-2) to TRBJ1-6; tentatively, D is TRBD1 (6 bases). The germline V gene has CDR1 LGHDT and CDR2 YNNKEL (reference sequence). This CDR3 contains 15 residues. Trimming shortened V by 1 base and J by 5 bases, and 9 bases separated the two germline ends. The CDR3 spells CASSQAYRDNSPLHF. Written as DNA, the CDR3 is TGTGCCAGCAGCCAAGCTTACAGGGATAATTCACCCCTCCACTTT.

V is TRBV3-1 (or the pseudogene TRBV3-2) and J is TRBJ2-3, with D hard to call. CDR1 and CDR2 from the germline V gene are LGHDT and YNNKEL (reference sequence). The CDR3 contains 14 residues. With 4 bases removed from V and 5 bases from J, the gap between germline ends came to 13 bases. The CDR3 reads CASSRFGAVDTQYF. In nucleotides, the CDR3 is TGTGCCAGCAGCCGCTTTGGAGCCGTAGATACGCAGTATTTT.

The genes are TRBV3-1 (or the pseudogene TRBV3-2) and TRBJ1-6, with D possibly matching TRBD1 (5 bases). Germline values: CDR1 LGHDT, CDR2 YNNKEL (reference sequence). V was clipped by 8 bases and J by 7 bases, with 15 bases between them. CDR3 length: 14 residues. CDR3 coding DNA: TGTGCCAGCGCTTCAGGGTTGTCAAATTCACCCCTCCACTTT. Protein product: CASASGLSNSPLHF.

This sequence joins TRBV5-6 and TRBJ1-1, with 8 bases identical to TRBD1. The V and J ends lost 4 bases and 4 bases, in that order; junction bases with no gene match: 6. This CDR3 region has 14 residues. From germline, CDR1 is SGHDT and CDR2 YYEEEE. CDR3 residues: CASSPDRASTEAFF. DNA for the CDR3: TGTGCCAGCAGCCCGGACAGGGCAAGCACTGAAGCTTTCTTT.

The V call is TRBV9, the J call TRBJ1-2; D not certain. Germline CDR1 and CDR2: SGDLS and YYNGEE. The CDR3 consists of 12 residues. The V end was cut by 4 bases, the J end by 5 bases, with 9 bases between. The chain's CDR3 is CASSLSSYGYTF. The CDR3 region has the DNA TGTGCCAGCAGCCTGTCTTCTTATGGCTACACCTTC.

DNA of the CDR3: TGTGCCAGCAGTTACTCTGGACAGGGGGAGTTTTTCAAGGCCCAGTACTTC. It specifies CASSYSGQGEFFKAQYF. This chain joins TRBV6-2 or TRBV6-3 and TRBJ2-5; TRBD1 matches 10 bases. Germline lookup yields CDR1 MNHEY and CDR2 SVGEGT. This CDR3 has 17 residues. After removal of 0 bases from V and 9 bases from J, the junction contained 13 bases not matched to a gene.

The V call is TRBV19, the J call TRBJ1-2; possible D gene TRBD1, 6 bases. The CDR3 totals 15 residues. CDR1 and CDR2 (germline): LNHDA, SQIVND (reference sequence). V shed 7 bases and J shed 8 bases, with 23 bases lying between them. DNA of the CDR3: TGTGCCAGTACACAACCATTGGGCCAGGGGAACGGCTACACCTTC. Its translation is CASTQPLGQGNGYTF.

Here the CDR3 reads CASSGQLFQETQYF. CDR3 nucleotide sequence: TGTGCCAGCAGTGGACAGTTATTCCAAGAGACCCAGTACTTC. The gene calls are TRBV25-1 and TRBJ2-5, with D possibly matching TRBD1 (5 bases). V lost 4 bases and J lost 1, with 10 bases in between. There are 14 residues in the CDR3. Germline values: CDR1 MGHDK, CDR2 SYGVNS.